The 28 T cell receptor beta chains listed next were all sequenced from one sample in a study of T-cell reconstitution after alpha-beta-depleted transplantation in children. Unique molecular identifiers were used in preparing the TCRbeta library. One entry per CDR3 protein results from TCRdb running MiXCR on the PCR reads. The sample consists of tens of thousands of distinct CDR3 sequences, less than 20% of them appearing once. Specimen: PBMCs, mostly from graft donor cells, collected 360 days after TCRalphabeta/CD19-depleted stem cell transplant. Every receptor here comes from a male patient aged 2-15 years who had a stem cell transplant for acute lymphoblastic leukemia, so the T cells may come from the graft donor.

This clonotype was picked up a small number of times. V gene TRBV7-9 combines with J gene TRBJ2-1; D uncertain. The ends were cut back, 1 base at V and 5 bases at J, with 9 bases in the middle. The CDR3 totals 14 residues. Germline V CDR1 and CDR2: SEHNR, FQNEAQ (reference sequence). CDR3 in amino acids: CASSLGTEHNEQFF. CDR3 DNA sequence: TGTGCCAGCAGCTTAGGCACCGAACACAATGAGCAGTTCTTC.

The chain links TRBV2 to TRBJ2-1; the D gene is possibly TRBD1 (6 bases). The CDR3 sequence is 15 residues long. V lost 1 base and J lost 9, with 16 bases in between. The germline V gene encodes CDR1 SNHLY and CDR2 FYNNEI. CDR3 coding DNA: TGTGCCAGCAGTGAAGGTTTGGGCAGGGGTGGTGAGCAGTTCTTC. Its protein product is CASSEGLGRGGEQFF.

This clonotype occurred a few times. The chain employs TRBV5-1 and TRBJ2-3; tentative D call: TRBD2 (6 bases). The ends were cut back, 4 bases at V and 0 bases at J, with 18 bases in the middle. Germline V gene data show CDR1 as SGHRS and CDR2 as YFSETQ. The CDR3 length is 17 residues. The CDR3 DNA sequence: TGCGCCAGCAGCCCCGTTCGTAAGCGGGCAAGCACAGATACGCAGTATTTT. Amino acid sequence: CASSPVRKRASTDTQYF.

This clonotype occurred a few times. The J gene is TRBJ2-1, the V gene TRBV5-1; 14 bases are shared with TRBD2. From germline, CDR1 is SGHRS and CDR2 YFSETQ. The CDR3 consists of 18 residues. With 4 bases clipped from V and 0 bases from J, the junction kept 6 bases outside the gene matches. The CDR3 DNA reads TGCGCCAGCAGCCCTCCCGGGACTAGCGGGAGCTCCTACAATGAGCAGTTCTTC. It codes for CASSPPGTSGSSYNEQFF.

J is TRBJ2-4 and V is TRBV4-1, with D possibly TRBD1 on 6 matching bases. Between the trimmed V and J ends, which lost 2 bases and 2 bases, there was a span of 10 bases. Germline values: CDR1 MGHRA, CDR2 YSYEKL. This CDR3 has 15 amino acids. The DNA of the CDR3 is TGCGCCAGCAGCCAATCAGGGGTTACCAAAAACATTCAGTACTTC. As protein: CASSQSGVTKNIQYF.

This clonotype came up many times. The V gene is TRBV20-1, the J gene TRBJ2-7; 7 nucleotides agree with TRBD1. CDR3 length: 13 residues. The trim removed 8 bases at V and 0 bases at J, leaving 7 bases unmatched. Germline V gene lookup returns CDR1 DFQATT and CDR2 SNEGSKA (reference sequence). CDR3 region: CSPSRGSSYEQYF. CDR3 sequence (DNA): TGCAGTCCCTCCAGGGGGAGCTCCTACGAGCAGTACTTC.

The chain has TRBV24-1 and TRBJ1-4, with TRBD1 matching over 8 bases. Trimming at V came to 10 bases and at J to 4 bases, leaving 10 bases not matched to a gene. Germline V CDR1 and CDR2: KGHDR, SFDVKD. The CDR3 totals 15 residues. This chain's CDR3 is CATGTGQRDNEKLFF. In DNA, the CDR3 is TGTGCCACAGGGACAGGCCAGCGGGATAATGAAAAACTGTTTTTT.

CDR3 loop: CASSQLGTWNTGELFF. In nucleotides, the CDR3 is TGTGCCAGCAGCCAACTCGGGACCTGGAACACCGGGGAGCTGTTTTTT. The chain links TRBV3-1 to TRBJ2-2; D may correspond to TRBD1 or TRBD2 (5 bases each). Trimming cost V 2 bases and J 1 base, with 11 bases left between them. The CDR3 has 16 residues. Germline-derived CDR1 and CDR2 are LGHDT and YNNKEL (reference sequence).

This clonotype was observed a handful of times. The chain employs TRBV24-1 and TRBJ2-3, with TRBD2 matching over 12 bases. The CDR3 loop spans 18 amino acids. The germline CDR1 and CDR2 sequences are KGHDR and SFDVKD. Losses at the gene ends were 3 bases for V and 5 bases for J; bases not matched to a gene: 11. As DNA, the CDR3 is TGTGCCACCAGTGATGCTCCGGGACTAGCGGGCATGGGAGATACGCAGTATTTT. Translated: CATSDAPGLAGMGDTQYF.

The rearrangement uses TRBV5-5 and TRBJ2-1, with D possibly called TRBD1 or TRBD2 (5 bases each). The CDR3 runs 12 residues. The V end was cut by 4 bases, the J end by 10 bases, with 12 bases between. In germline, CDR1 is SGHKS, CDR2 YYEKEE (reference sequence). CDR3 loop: CASSLGTKEQFF. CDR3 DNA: TGTGCCAGCAGCCTGGGGACCAAAGAGCAGTTCTTC. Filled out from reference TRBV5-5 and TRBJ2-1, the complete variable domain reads DAGVTQSPTHLIKTRGQQVTLRCSPISGHKSVSWYQQVLGQGPQFIFQYYEKEERGRGNFPDRFSARQFPNYSSELNVNALLLGDSALYLCASSLGTKEQFFGPGTRLTVL.

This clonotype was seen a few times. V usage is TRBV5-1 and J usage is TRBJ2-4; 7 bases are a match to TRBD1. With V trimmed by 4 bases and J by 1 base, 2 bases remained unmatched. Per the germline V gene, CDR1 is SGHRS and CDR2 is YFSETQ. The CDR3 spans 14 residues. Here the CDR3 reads CASSAQGAKNIQYF. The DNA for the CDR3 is TGCGCCAGCAGCGCACAGGGGGCCAAAAACATTCAGTACTTC.

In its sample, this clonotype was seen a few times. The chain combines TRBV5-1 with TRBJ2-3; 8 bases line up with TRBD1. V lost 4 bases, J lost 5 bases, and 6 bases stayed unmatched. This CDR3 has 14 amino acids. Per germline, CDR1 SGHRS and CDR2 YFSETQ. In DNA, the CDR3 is TGCGCCAGCAGCCCTGGACAGGGTATAGATACGCAGTATTTT. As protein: CASSPGQGIDTQYF.

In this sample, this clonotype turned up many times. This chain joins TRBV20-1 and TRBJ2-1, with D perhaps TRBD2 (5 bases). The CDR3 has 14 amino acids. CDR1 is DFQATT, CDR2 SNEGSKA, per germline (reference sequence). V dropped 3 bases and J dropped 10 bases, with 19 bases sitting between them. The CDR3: CSARLSGWSSEQFF. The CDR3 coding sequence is TGCAGTGCTAGGTTGAGCGGCTGGAGCTCCGAGCAGTTCTTC.

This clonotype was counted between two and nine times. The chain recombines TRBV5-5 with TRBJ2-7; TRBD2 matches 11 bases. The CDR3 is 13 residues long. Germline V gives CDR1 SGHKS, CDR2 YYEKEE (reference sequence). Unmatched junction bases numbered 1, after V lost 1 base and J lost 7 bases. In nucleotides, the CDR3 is TGTGCCAGCAGCTTGAGACTAGCGGGAGAGCAGTACTTC. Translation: CASSLRLAGEQYF.

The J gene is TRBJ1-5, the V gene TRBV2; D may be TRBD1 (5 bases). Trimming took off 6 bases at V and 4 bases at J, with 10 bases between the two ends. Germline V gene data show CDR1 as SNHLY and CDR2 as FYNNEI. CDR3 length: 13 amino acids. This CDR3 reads CASRGRLNQPQHF. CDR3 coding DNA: TGTGCCAGCAGGGGACGGCTAAATCAGCCCCAGCATTTT.

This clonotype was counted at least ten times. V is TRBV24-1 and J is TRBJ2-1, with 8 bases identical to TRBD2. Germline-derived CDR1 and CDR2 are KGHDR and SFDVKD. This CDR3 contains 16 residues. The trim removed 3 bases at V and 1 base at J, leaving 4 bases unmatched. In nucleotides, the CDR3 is TGTGCCACCAGTGATCCGGGAGGGCCGTCCTACAATGAGCAGTTCTTC. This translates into CATSDPGGPSYNEQFF.

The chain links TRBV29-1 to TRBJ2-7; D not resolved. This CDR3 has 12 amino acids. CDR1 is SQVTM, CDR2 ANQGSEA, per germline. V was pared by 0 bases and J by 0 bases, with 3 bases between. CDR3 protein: CSVEDTSYEQYF. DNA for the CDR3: TGCAGCGTTGAAGACACCTCCTACGAGCAGTACTTC.

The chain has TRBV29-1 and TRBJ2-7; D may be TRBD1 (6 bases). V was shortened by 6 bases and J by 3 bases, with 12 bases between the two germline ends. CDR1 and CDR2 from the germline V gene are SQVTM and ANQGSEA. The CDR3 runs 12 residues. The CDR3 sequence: CSVTGPGYEQYF. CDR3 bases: TGCAGCGTCACAGGGCCTGGCTACGAGCAGTACTTC.

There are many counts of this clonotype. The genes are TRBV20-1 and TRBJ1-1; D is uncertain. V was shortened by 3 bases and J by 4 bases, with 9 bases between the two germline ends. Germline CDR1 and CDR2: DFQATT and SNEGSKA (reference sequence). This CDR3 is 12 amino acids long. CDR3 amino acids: CSASIGRTEAFF. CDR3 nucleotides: TGCAGTGCTAGTATTGGGCGCACTGAAGCTTTCTTT.

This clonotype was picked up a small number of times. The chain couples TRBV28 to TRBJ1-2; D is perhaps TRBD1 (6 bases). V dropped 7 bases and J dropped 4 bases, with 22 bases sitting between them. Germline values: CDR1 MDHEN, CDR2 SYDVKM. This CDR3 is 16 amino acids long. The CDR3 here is CASITGLSNLGYGYTF. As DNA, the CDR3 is TGTGCCAGCATCACAGGGCTTTCAAATCTCGGCTATGGCTACACCTTC.

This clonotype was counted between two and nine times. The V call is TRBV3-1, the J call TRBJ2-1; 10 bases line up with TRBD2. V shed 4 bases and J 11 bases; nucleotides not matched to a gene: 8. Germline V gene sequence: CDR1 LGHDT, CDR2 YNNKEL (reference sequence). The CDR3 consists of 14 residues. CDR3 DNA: TGTGCCAGCAGCCCGCTTCTAGCGGGAGTACAGCAGTTCTTC. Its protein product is CASSPLLAGVQQFF.

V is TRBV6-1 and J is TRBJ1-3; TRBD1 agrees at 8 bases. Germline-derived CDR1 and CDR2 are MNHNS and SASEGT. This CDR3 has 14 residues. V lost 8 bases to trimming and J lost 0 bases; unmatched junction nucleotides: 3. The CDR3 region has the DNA TGTGCCAGCGGGACAGGCGCCTCTGGAAACACCATATATTTT. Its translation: CASGTGASGNTIYF.

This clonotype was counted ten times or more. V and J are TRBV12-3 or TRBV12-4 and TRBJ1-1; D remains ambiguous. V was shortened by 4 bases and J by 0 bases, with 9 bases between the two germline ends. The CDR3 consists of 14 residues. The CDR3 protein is CASSWSRLNTEAFF. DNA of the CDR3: TGTGCCAGCAGTTGGTCCAGGTTGAACACTGAAGCTTTCTTT.

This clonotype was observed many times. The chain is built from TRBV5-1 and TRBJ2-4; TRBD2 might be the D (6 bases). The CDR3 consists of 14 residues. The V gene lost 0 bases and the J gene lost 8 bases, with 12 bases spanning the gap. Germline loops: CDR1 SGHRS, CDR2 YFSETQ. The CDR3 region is CASSLVAREDIQYF. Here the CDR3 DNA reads TGCGCCAGCAGCTTGGTTGCCAGGGAGGACATTCAGTACTTC.

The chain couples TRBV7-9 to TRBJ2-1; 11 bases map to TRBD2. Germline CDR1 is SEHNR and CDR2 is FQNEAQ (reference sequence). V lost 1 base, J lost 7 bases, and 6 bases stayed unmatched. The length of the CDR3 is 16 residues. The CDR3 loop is CASSLVRSSGGNEQFF. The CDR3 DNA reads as TGTGCCAGCAGCTTAGTCCGGTCTAGCGGGGGGAATGAGCAGTTCTTC.

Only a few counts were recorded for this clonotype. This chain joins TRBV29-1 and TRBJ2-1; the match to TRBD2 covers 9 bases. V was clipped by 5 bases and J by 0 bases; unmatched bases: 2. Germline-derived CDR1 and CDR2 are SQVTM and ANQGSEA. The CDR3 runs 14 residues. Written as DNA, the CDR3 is TGCAGCGTTTTTAGCGGGAGCTCCTACAATGAGCAGTTCTTC. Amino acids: CSVFSGSSYNEQFF.

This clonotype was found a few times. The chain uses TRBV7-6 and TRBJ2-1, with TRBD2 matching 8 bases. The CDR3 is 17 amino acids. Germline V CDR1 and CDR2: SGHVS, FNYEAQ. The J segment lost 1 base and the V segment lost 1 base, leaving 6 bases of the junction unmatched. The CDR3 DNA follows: TGTGCCAGCAGCTTAGACCAAGCGGGAGTATCCTACAATGAGCAGTTCTTC. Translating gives CASSLDQAGVSYNEQFF.

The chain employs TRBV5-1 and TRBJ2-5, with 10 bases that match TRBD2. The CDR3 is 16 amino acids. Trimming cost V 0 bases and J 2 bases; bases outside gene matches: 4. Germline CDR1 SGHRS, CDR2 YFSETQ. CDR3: CASSLGTSGFQETQYF. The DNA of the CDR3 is TGCGCCAGCAGCTTGGGGACTAGCGGATTTCAAGAGACCCAGTACTTC.